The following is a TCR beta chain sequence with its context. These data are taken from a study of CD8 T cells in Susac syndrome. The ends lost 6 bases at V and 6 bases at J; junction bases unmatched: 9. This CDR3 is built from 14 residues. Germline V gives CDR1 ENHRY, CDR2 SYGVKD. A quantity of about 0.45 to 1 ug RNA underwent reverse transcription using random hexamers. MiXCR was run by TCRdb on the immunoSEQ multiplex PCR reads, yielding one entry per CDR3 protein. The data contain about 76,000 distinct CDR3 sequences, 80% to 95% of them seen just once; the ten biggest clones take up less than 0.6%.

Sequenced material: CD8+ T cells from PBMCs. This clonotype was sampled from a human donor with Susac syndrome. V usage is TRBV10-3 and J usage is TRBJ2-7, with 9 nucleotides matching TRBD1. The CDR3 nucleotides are TGTGCCATCAGAGAGGACAGGGGAGCGGGCGAGCAGTACTTC. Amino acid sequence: CAIREDRGAGEQYF.